Listed below are T cell receptor beta chains from one sample, sequenced in a study of T cell repertoires in cytomegalovirus infection. A single record per CDR3 protein comes from TCRdb applying MiXCR to the reads. This repertoire shows around 34,000 distinct CDR3 sequences, over 50% found once; its top ten account for 90%. Their recognized antigens are unknown. The sample consisted of CD8+ T cells from cultured PBMCs, taken from culture after CMV antigen stimulation. The source is a human donor in good health (CMV status not recorded). Some clones in this sample may be carry-over from other donors' samples. CDR3s include the opening cysteine and the closing phenylalanine or tryptophan. D genes are given only for firm matches. The listing skips clone size in some rows; elsewhere it reads once, few, many or a size class.

clone_size j_call d_call v_call cdr3_aa cdr3_nt
few TRBJ1-5 TRBD1 TRBV12-3/TRBV12-4 CASRFGQGASNQPQHF TGTGCCAGCAGATTTGGACAGGGGGCGAGCAATCAGCCCCAGCATTTT
- TRBJ2-1 TRBD2 TRBV7-3 CASSLGGGALYNEQFF TGTGCCAGCAGCTTAGGCGGGGGGGCCCTCTACAATGAGCAGTTCTTC
once TRBJ2-2 TRBD2 TRBV19 CASKAGGPVGELFF TGTGCCAGTAAAGCGGGAGGGCCGGTCGGGGAGCTGTTTTTT
- TRBJ1-6 TRBD1 TRBV15 CATSTGQDGVNSPLHF TGTGCCACCAGCACCGGACAGGACGGAGTGAATTCACCCCTCCACTTT
- TRBJ1-2 TRBD1 TRBV6-5 CASSYSRDRSYGYTF TGTGCCAGCAGTTACTCACGGGACAGGTCCTATGGCTACACCTTC
- TRBJ1-1 TRBD1 TRBV29-1 CSAWDRRNTEAFF TGCAGCGCCTGGGACAGGAGAAACACTGAAGCTTTCTTT
- TRBJ2-7 TRBD2 TRBV4-1 CASSRQRENAYEQYF TGCGCCAGCAGCCGCCAGCGGGAGAACGCCTACGAGCAGTACTTC
few TRBJ1-2 - TRBV10-3 CAISESMGRTNYGYTF TGTGCCATCAGTGAGTCGATGGGACGGACTAACTATGGCTACACCTTC
- TRBJ2-5 TRBD2 TRBV27 CASSLGTSGKETQYF TGTGCCAGCAGTTTAGGGACTAGCGGGAAAGAGACCCAGTACTTC
- TRBJ1-1 - TRBV6-6 CASGQPQGGGNTEAFF TGTGCCAGCGGCCAACCTCAAGGAGGGGGGAACACTGAAGCTTTCTTT
- TRBJ2-3 - TRBV6-5 CASNNHARNPTDTQYF TGTGCCAGCAACAACCATGCAAGGAATCCCACAGATACGCAGTATTTT
few TRBJ1-2 - TRBV4-1 CASSQDRTTAQLYGYTF TGCGCCAGCAGCCAAGATAGAACCACAGCACAGCTCTATGGCTACACCTTC
few TRBJ2-7 TRBD2 TRBV7-9 CASSLASGGLDEQYF TGTGCCAGCAGCTTAGCGAGCGGGGGCCTCGACGAGCAGTACTTC
- TRBJ2-1 - TRBV10-3 CASQGTHNEQFF TGTGCCAGTCAGGGGACCCACAATGAGCAGTTCTTC
many TRBJ2-7 - TRBV28 CASSLFTLAGEQYF TGTGCCAGCAGCCTATTCACCCTCGCAGGGGAGCAGTACTTC
few TRBJ1-2 - TRBV11-2 CASSLEAAPNYGYTF TGTGCCAGCAGCTTAGAGGCAGCCCCTAACTATGGCTACACCTTC
many TRBJ2-3 - TRBV20-1 CSARDRWQYF TGCAGTGCCAGGGACCGGTGGCAGTATTTT
- TRBJ2-5 - TRBV28 CASGTGRRETEYF TGTGCCAGCGGAACAGGGAGGAGAGAGACCGAGTACTTC
- TRBJ2-2 - TRBV6-1 CASPGVKAGELFF TGTGCCAGCCCTGGAGTGAAGGCCGGGGAGCTGTTTTTT
- TRBJ1-1 - TRBV27 CASSLPPSGAGTEAFF TGTGCCAGCAGTTTACCCCCCTCGGGGGCGGGAACTGAAGCTTTCTTT
few TRBJ2-6 - TRBV25-1 CASSVGRPPYSGANVLTF TGTGCCAGCAGTGTTGGCAGGCCCCCTTACTCTGGGGCCAACGTCCTGACTTTC
once TRBJ2-7 - TRBV7-9 CASSLKSGTPYEQYF TGTGCCAGCAGCTTGAAAAGCGGGACACCCTACGAGCAGTACTTC
- TRBJ2-3 TRBD1 TRBV12-3/TRBV12-4 CASSDRVDTQYF TGTGCCAGCAGTGACAGGGTGGATACGCAGTATTTT
- TRBJ1-6 - TRBV7-2 CASSLGGQGHSPLHF TGTGCCAGCAGCTTAGGAGGTCAGGGCCATTCACCCCTCCACTTT
- TRBJ2-3 TRBD1 TRBV6-5 CASSYMTGSTDTQYF TGTGCCAGCAGTTACATGACAGGGAGCACAGATACGCAGTATTTT
- TRBJ1-1 - TRBV6-4 CASSGSGGTEAFF TGTGCCAGCAGTGGGTCGGGGGGGACTGAAGCTTTCTTT
- TRBJ2-7 - TRBV12-3/TRBV12-4 CASSLGGRSYEQYF TGTGCCAGCAGTTTAGGGGGGAGGAGCTACGAGCAGTACTTC
- TRBJ2-4 - TRBV7-3 CASSPNGGGSNIQYF TGTGCCAGCAGCCCAAATGGCGGCGGTTCAAACATTCAGTACTTC
- TRBJ2-1 - TRBV4-1 CASSRQQGRNEQFF TGCGCCAGCAGCCGGCAACAGGGGAGGAATGAGCAGTTCTTC
few TRBJ1-1 - TRBV4-1 CASSQGRKNTEAFF TGCGCCAGCAGCCAAGGCAGAAAGAACACTGAAGCTTTCTTT
- TRBJ2-7 - TRBV19 CASSMGTSYEQYF TGTGCCAGTAGTATGGGCACGTCCTACGAGCAGTACTTC
few TRBJ1-4 - TRBV7-9 CASSLRDGLNEKLFF TGTGCCAGCAGCTTACGGGACGGATTAAATGAAAAACTGTTTTTT
few TRBJ2-1 TRBD1 TRBV7-9 CASSLSDRGRGEQFF TGTGCCAGCAGCTTGTCGGACAGGGGGCGAGGTGAGCAGTTCTTC
- TRBJ2-6 - TRBV20-1 CSARGSSGANVLTF TGCAGTGCTAGGGGAAGCTCTGGGGCCAACGTCCTGACTTTC
- TRBJ2-7 - TRBV7-3 CASSSSGSGYEQYF TGTGCCAGCAGCTCCTCAGGGAGTGGCTACGAGCAGTACTTC
few TRBJ2-1 - TRBV6-1 CASSAPDWGDNEQFF TGTGCCAGCAGTGCGCCGGACTGGGGGGACAATGAGCAGTTCTTC
- TRBJ2-1 TRBD2 TRBV6-5 CASRWTSGTDNEQFF TGTGCCAGCAGGTGGACTAGCGGGACCGACAATGAGCAGTTCTTC
many TRBJ2-1 - TRBV7-2 CASSHGGSQFWEQFF TGTGCCAGCAGCCATGGAGGTAGTCAGTTTTGGGAGCAGTTCTTC
- TRBJ2-3 TRBD2 TRBV12-5 CASGSLGLAHTQYF TGTGCTAGTGGTTCGCTGGGACTAGCTCATACGCAGTATTTT
few TRBJ2-1 TRBD1 TRBV7-4 CASSAPDREGDEQFF TGTGCCAGCAGCGCCCCCGACAGGGAAGGGGATGAGCAGTTCTTC
- TRBJ1-2 - TRBV14 CASSQEGPVHYGYTF TGTGCCAGCAGCCAAGAGGGCCCGGTTCACTATGGCTACACCTTC
few TRBJ2-1 TRBD2 TRBV7-2 CASFEWGLAGNEQFF TGTGCCAGCTTCGAGTGGGGACTAGCGGGTAATGAGCAGTTCTTC
- TRBJ2-7 - TRBV4-1 CASSRTEGFRYEQYF TGCGCCAGCAGCCGGACAGAGGGATTTCGCTACGAGCAGTACTTC
- TRBJ1-4 - TRBV11-2 CASSLDEKLFF TGTGCCAGCAGCTTAGACGAAAAACTGTTTTTT
- TRBJ1-2 - TRBV24-1 CATTGWGPYGYTF TGTGCCACCACCGGCTGGGGACCCTATGGCTACACCTTC
- TRBJ2-7 TRBD2 TRBV2 CASSVGGAFEQYF TGTGCCAGCAGTGTCGGGGGGGCCTTCGAGCAGTACTTC
- TRBJ2-7 - TRBV27 CASSFGYEQYF TGTGCCAGCAGTTTCGGTTACGAGCAGTACTTC
- TRBJ1-5 - TRBV6-1 CASSGWDSYSNQPQHF TGTGCCAGCAGTGGATGGGACTCGTATAGCAATCAGCCCCAGCATTTT
many TRBJ1-2 - TRBV27 CASSLYEGRGYTF TGTGCCAGCAGTTTATACGAGGGAAGAGGCTACACCTTC
few TRBJ2-7 TRBD1 TRBV7-6 CASSPRQGSYEQYF TGTGCCAGCAGCCCGCGACAGGGTTCCTACGAGCAGTACTTC
- TRBJ2-1 - TRBV7-9 CASSDSLSYNEQFF TGTGCCAGCAGCGACTCCCTCTCCTACAATGAGCAGTTCTTC